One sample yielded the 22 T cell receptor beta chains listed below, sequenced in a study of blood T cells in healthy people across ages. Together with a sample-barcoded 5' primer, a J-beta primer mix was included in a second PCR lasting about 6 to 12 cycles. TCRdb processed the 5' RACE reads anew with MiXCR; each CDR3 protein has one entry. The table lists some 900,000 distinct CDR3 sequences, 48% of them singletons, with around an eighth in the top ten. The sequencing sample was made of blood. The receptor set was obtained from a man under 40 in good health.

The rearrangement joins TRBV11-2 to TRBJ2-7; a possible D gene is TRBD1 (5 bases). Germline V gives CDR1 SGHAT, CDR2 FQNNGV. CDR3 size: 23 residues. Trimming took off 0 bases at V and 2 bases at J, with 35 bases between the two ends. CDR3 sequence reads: CASSLELPPLSVGQGALTYEQYF. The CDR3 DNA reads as TGTGCCAGCAGCTTAGAGCTGCCCCCTCTTTCCGTAGGTCAAGGGGCCCTTACCTACGAGCAGTACTTC.

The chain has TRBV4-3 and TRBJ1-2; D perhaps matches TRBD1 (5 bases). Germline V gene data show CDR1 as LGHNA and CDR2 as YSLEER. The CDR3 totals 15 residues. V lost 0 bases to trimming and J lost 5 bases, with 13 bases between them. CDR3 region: CASSQDEGVGYGYTF. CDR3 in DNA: TGCGCCAGCAGCCAAGATGAAGGGGTCGGTTATGGCTACACCTTC.

This chain's CDR3 is CASSELSGESYEQYF. Written as DNA, the CDR3 is TGTGCCAGCAGTGAACTAAGCGGGGAATCCTACGAGCAGTACTTC. The V call is TRBV6-4, the J call TRBJ2-7; 7 nucleotides match TRBD2. Germline CDR1 is MRHNA and CDR2 is SNTAGT. The CDR3 totals 15 residues. The trim removed 3 bases at V and 1 base at J, leaving 6 bases unmatched.

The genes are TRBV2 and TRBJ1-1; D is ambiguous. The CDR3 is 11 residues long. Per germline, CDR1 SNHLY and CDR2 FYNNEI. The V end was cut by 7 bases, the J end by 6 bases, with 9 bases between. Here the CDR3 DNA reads TGTGCCAGCACGCGGCGACCTGAAGCTTTCTTT. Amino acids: CASTRRPEAFF.

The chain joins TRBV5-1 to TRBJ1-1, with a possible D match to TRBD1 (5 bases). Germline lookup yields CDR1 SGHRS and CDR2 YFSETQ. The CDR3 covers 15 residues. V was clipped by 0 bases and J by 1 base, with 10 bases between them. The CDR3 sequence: CASSLEGPPNTEAFF. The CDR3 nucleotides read TGCGCCAGCAGCTTGGAGGGACCCCCGAACACTGAAGCTTTCTTT.

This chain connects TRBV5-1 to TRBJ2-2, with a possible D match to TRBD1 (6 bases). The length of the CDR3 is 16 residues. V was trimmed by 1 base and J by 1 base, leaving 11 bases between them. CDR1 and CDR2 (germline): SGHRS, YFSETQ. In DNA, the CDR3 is TGCGCCAGCAGCTTGCCAGGGGCCTTGAACACCGGGGAGCTGTTTTTT. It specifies CASSLPGALNTGELFF.

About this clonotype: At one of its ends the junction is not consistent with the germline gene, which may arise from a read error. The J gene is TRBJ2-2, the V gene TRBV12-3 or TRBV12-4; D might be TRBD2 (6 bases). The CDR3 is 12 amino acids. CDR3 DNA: TGCGCCAGCAGTGCGGGGACCGGGGAGCTGTTTTTT. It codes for CASSAGTGELFF.

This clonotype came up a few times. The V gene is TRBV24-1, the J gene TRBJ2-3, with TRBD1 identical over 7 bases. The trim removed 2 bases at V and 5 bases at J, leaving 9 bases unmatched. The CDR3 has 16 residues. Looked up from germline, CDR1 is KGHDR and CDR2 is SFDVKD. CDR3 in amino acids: CATSDSPDRVGDTQYF. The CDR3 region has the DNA TGTGCCACCAGTGATTCCCCTGACAGGGTTGGAGATACGCAGTATTTT.

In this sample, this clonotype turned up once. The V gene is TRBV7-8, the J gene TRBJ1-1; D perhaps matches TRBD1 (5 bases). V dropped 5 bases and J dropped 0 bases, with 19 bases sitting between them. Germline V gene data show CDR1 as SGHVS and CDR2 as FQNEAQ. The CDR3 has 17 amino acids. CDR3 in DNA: TGTGCCAGCAGCCCCACATTCTCGGGGGTGATGAACACTGAAGCTTTCTTT. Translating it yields CASSPTFSGVMNTEAFF.

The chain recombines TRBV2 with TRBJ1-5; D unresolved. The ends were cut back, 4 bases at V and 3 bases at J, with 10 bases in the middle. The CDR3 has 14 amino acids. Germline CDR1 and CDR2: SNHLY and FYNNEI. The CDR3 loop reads CASSVDGDNQPQHF. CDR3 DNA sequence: TGTGCCAGCAGTGTGGACGGTGACAATCAGCCCCAGCATTTT.

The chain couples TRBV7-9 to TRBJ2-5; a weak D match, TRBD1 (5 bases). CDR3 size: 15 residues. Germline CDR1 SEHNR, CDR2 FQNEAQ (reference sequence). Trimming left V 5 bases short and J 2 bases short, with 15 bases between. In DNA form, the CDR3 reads TGTGCCAGCAGCACACGTACAGGAATTCAAGAGACCCAGTACTTC. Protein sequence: CASSTRTGIQETQYF.

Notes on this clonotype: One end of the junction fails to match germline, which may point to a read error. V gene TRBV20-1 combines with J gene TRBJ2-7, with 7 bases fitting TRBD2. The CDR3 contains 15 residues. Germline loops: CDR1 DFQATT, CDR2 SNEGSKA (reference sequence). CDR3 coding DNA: TGCAGTGTTAGAGCCTCACCTGGGGGGGACTACGAGCAGTACTTC. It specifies CSVRASPGGDYEQYF.

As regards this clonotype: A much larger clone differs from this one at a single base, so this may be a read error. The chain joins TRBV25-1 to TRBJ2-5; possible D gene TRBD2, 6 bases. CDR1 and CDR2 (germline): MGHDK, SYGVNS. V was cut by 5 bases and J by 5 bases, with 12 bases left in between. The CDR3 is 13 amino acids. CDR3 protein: CASSWGVLETQYF. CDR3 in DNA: TGTGCCAGCAGTTGGGGGGTATTGGAGACCCAGTACTTC.

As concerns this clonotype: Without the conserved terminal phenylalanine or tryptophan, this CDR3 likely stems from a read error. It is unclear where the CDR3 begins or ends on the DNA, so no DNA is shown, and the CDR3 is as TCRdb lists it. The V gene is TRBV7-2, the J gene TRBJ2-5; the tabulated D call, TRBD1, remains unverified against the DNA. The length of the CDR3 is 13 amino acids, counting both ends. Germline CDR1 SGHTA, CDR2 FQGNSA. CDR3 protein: CAPGSQGMRPSTS.

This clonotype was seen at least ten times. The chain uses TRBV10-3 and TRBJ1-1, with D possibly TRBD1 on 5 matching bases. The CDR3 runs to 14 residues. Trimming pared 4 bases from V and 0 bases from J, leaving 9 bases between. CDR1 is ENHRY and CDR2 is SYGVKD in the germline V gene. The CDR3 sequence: CAISAGRMNTEAFF. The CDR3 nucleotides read TGTGCCATCAGTGCGGGGCGGATGAACACTGAAGCTTTCTTT.

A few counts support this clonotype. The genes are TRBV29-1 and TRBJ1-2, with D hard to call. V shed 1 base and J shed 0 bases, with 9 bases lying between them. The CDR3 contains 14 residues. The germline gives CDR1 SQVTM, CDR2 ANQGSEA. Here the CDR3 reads CSVEAAGANYGYTF. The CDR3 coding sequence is TGCAGCGTTGAAGCCGCAGGAGCTAACTATGGCTACACCTTC.

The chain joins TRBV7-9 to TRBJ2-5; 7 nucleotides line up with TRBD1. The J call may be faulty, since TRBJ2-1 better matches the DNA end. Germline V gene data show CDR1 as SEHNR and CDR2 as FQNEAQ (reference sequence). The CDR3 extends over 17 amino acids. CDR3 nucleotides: TGTGCCAGCAGCCCACAACTCAGACAGGGCCAGCAAGAGACCCAGTTCTTC. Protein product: CASSPQLRQGQQETQFF.

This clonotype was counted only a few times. The CDR3 coding sequence is TGTGCCAGCAGCGTAGGGTCACAGGTCGGGAAAGATACGCAGTATTTT. Translation gives CASSVGSQVGKDTQYF. The genes are TRBV9 and TRBJ2-3; D is possibly TRBD1 or TRBD2 (5 bases each). Trimming took off 0 bases at V and 5 bases at J, with 16 bases between the two ends. This CDR3 contains 16 residues. CDR1 is SGDLS, CDR2 YYNGEE, per germline.

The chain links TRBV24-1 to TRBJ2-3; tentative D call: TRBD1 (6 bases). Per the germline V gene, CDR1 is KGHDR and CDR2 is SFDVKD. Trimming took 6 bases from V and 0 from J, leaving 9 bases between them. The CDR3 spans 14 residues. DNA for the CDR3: TGTGCCACCAGTAGGGGGATTAGCACAGATACGCAGTATTTT. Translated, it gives CATSRGISTDTQYF.

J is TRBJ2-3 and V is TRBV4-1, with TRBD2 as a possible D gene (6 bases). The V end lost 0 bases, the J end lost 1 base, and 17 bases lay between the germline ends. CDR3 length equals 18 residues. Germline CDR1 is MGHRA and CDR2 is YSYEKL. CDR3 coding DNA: TGCGCCAGCAGCCAAGAATACCGCGGGGTGGTGGGCACAGATACGCAGTATTTT. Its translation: CASSQEYRGVVGTDTQYF.

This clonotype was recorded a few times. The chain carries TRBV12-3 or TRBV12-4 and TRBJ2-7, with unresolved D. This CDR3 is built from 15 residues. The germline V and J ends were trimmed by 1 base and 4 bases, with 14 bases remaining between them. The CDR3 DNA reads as TGTGCCAGCAGTTTAGGGGGAAGAAGGCGGTACGAGCAGTACTTC. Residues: CASSLGGRRRYEQYF.

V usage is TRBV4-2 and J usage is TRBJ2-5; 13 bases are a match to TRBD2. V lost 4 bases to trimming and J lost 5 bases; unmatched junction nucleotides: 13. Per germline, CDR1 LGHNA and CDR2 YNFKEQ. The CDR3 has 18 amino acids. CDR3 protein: CASSLRLAGGAGQETQYF. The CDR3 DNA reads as TGTGCCAGCAGCCTTAGACTAGCGGGGGGTGCTGGACAGGAGACCCAGTACTTC.